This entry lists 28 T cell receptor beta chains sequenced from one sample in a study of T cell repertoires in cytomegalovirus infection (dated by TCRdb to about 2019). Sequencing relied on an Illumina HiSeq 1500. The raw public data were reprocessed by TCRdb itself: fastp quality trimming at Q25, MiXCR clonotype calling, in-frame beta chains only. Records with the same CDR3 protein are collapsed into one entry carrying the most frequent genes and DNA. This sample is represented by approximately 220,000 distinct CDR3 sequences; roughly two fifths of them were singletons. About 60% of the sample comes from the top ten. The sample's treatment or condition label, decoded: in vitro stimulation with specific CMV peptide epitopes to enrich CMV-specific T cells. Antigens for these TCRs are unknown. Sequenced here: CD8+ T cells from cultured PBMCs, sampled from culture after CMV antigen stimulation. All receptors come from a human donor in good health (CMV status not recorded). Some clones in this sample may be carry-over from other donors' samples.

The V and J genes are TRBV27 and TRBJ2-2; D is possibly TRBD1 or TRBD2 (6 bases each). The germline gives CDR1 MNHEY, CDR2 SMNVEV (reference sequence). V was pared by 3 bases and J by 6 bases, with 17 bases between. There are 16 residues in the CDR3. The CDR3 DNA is TGTGCCAGCAGTTTGGTAGCGGATGCAGGGGCCGGGGAGCTGTTTTTT. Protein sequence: CASSLVADAGAGELFF.

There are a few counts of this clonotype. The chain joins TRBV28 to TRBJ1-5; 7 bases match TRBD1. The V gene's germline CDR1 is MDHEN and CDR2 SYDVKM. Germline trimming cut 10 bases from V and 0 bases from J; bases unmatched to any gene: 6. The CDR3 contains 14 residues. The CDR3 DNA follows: TGTGCCACTGGACAGGTTTATAGCAATCAGCCCCAGCATTTT. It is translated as CATGQVYSNQPQHF.

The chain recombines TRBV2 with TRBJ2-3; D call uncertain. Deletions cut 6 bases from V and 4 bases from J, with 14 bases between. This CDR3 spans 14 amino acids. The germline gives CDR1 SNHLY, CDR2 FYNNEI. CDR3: CASSGRRAPDTQYF. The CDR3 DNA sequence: TGTGCCAGCAGCGGTCGACGTGCGCCAGATACGCAGTATTTT.

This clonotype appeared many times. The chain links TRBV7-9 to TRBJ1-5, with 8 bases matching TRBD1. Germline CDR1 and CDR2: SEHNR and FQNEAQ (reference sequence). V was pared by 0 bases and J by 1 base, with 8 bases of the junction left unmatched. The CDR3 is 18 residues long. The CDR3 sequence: CASSLAGRGRGSNQPQHF. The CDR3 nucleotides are TGTGCCAGCAGCTTAGCGGGCAGGGGGCGCGGAAGCAATCAGCCCCAGCATTTT. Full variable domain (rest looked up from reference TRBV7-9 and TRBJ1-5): DTGVSQNPRHKITKRGQNVTFRCDPISEHNRLYWYRQTLGQGPEFLTYFQNEAQLEKSRLLSDRFSAERPKGSFSTLEIQRTEQGDSAMYLCASSLAGRGRGSNQPQHFGDGTRLSIL.

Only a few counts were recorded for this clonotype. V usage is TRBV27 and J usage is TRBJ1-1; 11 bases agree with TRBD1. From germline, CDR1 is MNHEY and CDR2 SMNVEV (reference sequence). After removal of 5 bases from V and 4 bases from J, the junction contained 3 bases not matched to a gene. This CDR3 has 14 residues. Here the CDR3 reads CASSPGQGGTEAFF. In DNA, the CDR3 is TGTGCCAGCAGTCCGGGACAGGGGGGCACTGAAGCTTTCTTT.

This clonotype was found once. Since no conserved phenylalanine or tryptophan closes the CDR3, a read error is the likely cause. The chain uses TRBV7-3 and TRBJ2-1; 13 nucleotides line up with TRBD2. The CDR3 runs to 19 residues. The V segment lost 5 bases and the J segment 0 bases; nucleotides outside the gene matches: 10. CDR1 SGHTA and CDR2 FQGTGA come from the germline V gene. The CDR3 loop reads CASSPELAGGPFSYNEQFL. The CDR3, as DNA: TGTGCCAGCAGCCCCGAACTAGCGGGAGGGCCTTTCTCCTACAATGAGCAGTTCTTA.

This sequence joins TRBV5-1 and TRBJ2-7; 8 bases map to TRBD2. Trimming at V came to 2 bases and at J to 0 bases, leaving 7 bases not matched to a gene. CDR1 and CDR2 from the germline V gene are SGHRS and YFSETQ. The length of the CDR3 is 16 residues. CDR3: CASSFALAASSYEQYF. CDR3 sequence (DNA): TGCGCCAGCAGCTTTGCACTAGCGGCAAGCTCCTACGAGCAGTACTTC.

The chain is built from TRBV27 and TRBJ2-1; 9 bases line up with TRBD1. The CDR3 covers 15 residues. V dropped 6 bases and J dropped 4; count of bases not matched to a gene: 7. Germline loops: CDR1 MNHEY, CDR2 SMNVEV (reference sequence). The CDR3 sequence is CASRVGDREYNEQFF. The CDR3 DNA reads TGTGCCAGCAGGGTAGGGGACAGGGAATACAATGAGCAGTTCTTC.

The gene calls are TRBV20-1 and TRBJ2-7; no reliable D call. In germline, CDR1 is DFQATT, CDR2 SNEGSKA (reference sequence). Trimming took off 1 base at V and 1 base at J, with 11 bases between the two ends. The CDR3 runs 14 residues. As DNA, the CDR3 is TGCAGTGCTAGAGCCCTGCTGGAATCCTACGAGCAGTACTTC. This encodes CSARALLESYEQYF.

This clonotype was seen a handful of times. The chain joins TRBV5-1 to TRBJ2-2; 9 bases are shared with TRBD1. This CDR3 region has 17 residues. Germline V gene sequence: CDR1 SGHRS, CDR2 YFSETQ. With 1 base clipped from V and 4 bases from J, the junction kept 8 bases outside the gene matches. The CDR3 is CASSLTAGTGFTGELFF. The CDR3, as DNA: TGCGCCAGCAGCTTGACGGCGGGGACAGGGTTCACCGGGGAGCTGTTTTTT.

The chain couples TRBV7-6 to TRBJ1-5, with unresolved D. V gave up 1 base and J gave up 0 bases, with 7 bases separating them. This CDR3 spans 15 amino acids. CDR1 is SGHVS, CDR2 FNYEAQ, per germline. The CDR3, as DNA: TGTGCCAGCAGCTTAGGGAGGAGTAGCAATCAGCCCCAGCATTTT. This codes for CASSLGRSSNQPQHF.

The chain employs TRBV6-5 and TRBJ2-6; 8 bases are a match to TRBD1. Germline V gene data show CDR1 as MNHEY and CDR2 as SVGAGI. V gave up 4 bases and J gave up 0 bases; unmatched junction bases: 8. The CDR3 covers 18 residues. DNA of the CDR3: TGTGCCAGCAGTTTAACCGGGACAGGAAACTCTGGGGCCAACGTCCTGACTTTC. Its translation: CASSLTGTGNSGANVLTF.

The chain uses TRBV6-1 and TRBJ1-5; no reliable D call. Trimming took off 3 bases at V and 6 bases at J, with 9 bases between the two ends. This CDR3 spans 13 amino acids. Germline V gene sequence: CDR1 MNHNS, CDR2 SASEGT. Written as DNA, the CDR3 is TGTGCCAGCAGTGAGTTTATCAGTCAGCCCCAGCATTTT. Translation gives CASSEFISQPQHF.

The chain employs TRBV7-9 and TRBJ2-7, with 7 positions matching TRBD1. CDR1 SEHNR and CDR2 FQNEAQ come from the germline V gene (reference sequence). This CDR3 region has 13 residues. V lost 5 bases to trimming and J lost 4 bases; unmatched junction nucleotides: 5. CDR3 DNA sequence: TGTGCCAGCAGCCACCGACAGGGTTACGAGCAGTACTTC. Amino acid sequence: CASSHRQGYEQYF.

The chain's CDR3 is CASSFSPRAYNEQFF. The CDR3 coding sequence is TGTGCCAGCAGCTTTTCGCCCCGGGCCTACAATGAGCAGTTCTTC. The gene calls are TRBV7-3 and TRBJ2-1, with no clear D. The CDR3 has 15 residues. The V gene's germline CDR1 is SGHTA and CDR2 FQGTGA. Trimming took 3 bases from V and 2 from J, leaving 11 bases between them.

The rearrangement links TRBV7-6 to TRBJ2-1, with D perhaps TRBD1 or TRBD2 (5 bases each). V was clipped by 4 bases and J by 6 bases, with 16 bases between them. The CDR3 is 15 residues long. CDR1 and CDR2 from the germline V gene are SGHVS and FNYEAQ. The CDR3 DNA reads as TGTGCCAGCAGCTCCGAGCTGGCTGGGGGCAATGAGCAGTTCTTC. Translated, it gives CASSSELAGGNEQFF.

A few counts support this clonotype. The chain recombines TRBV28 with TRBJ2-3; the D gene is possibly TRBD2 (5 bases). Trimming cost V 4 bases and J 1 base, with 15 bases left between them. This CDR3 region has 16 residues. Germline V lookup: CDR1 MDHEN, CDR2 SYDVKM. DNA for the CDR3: TGTGCCAGCAGTTCGGACCTTACGGAGGGCACAGATACGCAGTATTTT. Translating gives CASSSDLTEGTDTQYF. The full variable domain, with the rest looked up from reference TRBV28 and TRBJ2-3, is DVKVTQSSRYLVKRTGEKVFLECVQDMDHENMFWYRQDPGLGLRLIYFSYDVKMKEKGDIPEGYSVSREKKERFSLILESASTNQTSMYLCASSSDLTEGTDTQYFGPGTRLTVL.

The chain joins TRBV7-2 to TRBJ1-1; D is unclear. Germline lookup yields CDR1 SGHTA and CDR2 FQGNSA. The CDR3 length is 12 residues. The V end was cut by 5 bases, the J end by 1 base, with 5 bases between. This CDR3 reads CASSPWNTEAFF. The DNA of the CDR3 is TGTGCCAGCAGCCCCTGGAACACTGAAGCTTTCTTT.

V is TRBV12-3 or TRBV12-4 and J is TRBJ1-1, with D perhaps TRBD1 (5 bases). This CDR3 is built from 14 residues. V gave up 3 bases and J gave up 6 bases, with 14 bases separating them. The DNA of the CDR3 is TGTGCCAGCAGTTTCGGGGGGGAAGGCGCTGAAGCTTTCTTT. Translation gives CASSFGGEGAEAFF.

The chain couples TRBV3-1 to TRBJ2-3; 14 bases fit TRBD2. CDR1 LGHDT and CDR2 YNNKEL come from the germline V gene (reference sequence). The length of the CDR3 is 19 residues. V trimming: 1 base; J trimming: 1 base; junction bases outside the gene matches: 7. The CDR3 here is CASSQVFWGLAGGTDTQYF. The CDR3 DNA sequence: TGTGCCAGCAGCCAAGTTTTTTGGGGACTAGCGGGGGGCACAGATACGCAGTATTTT.

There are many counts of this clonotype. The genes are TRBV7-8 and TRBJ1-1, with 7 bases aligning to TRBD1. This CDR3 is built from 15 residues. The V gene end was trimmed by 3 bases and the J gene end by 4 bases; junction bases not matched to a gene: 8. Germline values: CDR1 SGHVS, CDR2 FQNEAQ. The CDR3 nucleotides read TGTGCCAGCAGCTTGACAGGGAGTAGCCTCACTGAAGCTTTCTTT. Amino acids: CASSLTGSSLTEAFF.

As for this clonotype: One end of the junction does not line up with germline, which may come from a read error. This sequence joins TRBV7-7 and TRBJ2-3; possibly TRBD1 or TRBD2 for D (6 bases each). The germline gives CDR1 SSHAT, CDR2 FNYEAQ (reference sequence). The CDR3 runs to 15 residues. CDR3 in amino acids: CASSATRGVLDTQYF. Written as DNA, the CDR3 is TGTGCTAGCAGCGCAACTAGGGGGGTGCTAGATACGCAGTATTTT.

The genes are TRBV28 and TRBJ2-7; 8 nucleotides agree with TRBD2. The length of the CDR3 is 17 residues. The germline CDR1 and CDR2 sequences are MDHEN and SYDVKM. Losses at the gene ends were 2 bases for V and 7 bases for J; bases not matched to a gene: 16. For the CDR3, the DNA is TGTGCCAGCAGTTTACTTAAATCGGCTAGCGGGCGTTCAGAGCAGTACTTC. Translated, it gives CASSLLKSASGRSEQYF.

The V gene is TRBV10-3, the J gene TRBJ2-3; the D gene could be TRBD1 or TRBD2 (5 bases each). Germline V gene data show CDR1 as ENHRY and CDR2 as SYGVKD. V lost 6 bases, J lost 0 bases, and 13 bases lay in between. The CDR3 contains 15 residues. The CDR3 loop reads CAISDSGTSTDTQYF. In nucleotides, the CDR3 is TGTGCCATCAGCGACAGCGGAACTAGCACAGATACGCAGTATTTT.

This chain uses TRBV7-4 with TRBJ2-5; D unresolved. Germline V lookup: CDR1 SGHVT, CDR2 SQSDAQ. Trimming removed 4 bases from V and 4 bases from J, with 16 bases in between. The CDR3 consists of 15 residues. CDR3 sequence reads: CASSSYPASGETQYF. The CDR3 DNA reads TGTGCCAGCAGCTCCTACCCGGCGTCGGGAGAGACCCAGTACTTC. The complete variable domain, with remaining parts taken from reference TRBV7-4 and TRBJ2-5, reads GAGVSQSPRYKVAKRGRDVALRCDSISGHVTLYWYRQTLGQGSEVLTYSQSDAQRDKSGRPSGRFSAERPERSVSTLKIQRTEQGDSAVYLCASSSYPASGETQYFGPGTRLLVL.

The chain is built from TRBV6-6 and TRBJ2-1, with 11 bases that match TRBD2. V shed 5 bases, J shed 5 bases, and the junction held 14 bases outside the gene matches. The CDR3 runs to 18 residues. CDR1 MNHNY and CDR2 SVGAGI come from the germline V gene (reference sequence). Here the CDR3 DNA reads TGTGCCAGCAGTCAACAGGGACTAGCGGAGGAGGGTCACAATGAGCAGTTCTTC. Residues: CASSQQGLAEEGHNEQFF.

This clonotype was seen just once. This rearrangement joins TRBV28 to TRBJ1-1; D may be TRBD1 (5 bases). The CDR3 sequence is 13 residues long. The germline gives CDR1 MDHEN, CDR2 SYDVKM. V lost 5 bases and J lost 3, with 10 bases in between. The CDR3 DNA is TGTGCCAGCAGTCAGTGGGGGGACACTGAAGCTTTCTTT. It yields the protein CASSQWGDTEAFF.

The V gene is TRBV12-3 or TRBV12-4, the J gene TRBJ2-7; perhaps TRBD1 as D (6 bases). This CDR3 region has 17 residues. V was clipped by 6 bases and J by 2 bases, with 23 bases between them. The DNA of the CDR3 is TGTGCCAGCAGCATCAAATTTTCTACAGGGTTTCCCTACGAGCAGTACTTC. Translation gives CASSIKFSTGFPYEQYF.